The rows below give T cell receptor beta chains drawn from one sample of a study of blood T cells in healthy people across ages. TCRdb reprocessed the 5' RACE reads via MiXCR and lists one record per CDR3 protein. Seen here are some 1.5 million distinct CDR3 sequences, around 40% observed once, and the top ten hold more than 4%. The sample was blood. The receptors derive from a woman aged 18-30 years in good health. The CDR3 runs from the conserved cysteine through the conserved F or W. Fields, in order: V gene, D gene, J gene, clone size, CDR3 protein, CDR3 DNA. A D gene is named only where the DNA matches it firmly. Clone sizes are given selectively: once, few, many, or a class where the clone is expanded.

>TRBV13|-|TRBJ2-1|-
CASSLAPYGRSSYNEQFF
TGTGCCAGCAGCTTAGCCCCTTATGGGAGGAGCTCCTACAATGAGCAGTTCTTC
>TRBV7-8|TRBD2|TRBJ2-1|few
CASSLVRVAGIDNEQFF
TGTGCCAGCAGCTTAGTTAGGGTAGCGGGTATAGACAATGAGCAGTTCTTC
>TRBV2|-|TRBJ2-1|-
CASSSQVTPNEQFF
TGTGCCAGCAGTTCCCAGGTGACACCTAATGAGCAGTTCTTC
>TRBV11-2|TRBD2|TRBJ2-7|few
CASSRPGTSVTYEQYF
TGTGCCAGCAGTCGTCCCGGGACTAGCGTAACCTACGAGCAGTACTTC
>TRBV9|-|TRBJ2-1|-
CASSALGVAKGYEQFF
TGTGCCAGCAGCGCGCTGGGGGTTGCAAAGGGCTATGAGCAGTTCTTC
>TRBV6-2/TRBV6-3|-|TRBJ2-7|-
CASSRRRSSYEQYF
TGTGCCAGCAGTAGGCGACGGAGCTCCTACGAGCAGTACTTC
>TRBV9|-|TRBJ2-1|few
CASSVVVGNNEQFF
TGTGCCAGCAGCGTAGTTGTAGGGAATAATGAGCAGTTCTTC
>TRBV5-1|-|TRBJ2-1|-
CASSRGGVENEQFF
TGCGCCAGCAGCCGAGGTGGGGTAGAGAATGAGCAGTTCTTC
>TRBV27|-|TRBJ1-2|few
CASLGGGFDGYTF
TGTGCCAGCCTGGGTGGGGGATTTGATGGCTACACCTTC
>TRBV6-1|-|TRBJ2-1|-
CASRPNPYNRAPFF
TGTGCCAGCAGGCCTAACCCCTACAATAGGGCTCCGTTCTTC
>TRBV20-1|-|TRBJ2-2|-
CSASTGLRLFF
TGCAGTGCTAGCACCGGGTTAAGGCTGTTTTTT
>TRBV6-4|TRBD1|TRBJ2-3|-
CASSDGTGSTDTQYF
TGTGCCAGCAGTGATGGGACAGGGAGCACAGATACGCAGTATTTT
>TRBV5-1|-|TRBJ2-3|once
CASSLVLRADTQYF
TGCGCCAGCAGCTTGGTTCTGCGGGCAGATACGCAGTATTTT
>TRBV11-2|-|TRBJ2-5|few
CASSSAGRSQETQYF
TGTGCCAGCAGCTCCGCCGGACGTTCCCAAGAGACCCAGTACTTC
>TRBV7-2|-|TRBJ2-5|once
CASSLGPTNQETQYF
TGTGCCAGCAGCTTAGGACCAACAAACCAAGAGACCCAGTACTTC